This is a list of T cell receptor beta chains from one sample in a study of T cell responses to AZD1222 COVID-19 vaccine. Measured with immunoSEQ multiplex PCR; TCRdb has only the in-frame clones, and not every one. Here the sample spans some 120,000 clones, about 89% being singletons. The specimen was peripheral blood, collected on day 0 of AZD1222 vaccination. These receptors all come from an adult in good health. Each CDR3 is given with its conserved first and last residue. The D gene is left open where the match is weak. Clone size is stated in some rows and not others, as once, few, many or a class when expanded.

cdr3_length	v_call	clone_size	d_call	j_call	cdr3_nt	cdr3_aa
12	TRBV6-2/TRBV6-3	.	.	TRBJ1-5	TGTGCCAGCAGTTACTCGCGCCAGCCCCAGCATTTT	CASSYSRQPQHF
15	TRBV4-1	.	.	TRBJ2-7	TGCGCCAGCAGCCAAGAAGGGGTAGGGGGGGACGAGCAGTACTTC	CASSQEGVGGDEQYF
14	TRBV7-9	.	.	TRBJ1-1	TGTGCCAGCAGCTTAGGGGATTTGAACACTGAAGCTTTCTTT	CASSLGDLNTEAFF
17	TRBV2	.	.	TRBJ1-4	TGTGCCAGCAGGACCCCCGGGGGAGGGTCAACTAATGAAAAACTGTTTTTT	CASRTPGGGSTNEKLFF
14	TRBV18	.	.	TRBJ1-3	TGTGCCAGCTCACCCGACAGGTCTGGAAACACCATATATTTT	CASSPDRSGNTIYF
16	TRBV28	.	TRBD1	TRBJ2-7	TGTGCCAGCAGTTCGCCGTTTCAGGGGGCCGCCTACGAGCAGTACTTC	CASSSPFQGAAYEQYF
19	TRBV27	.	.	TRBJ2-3	TGTGCCAGCAGTTTCTCCAATCCCCGTTGGGCGGGGAGCACAGATACGCAGTATTTT	CASSFSNPRWAGSTDTQYF
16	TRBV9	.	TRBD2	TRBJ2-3	TGTGCCAGCAGCCGCCAACTAGCGGGGAACACAGATACGCAGTATTTT	CASSRQLAGNTDTQYF
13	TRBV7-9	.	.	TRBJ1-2	TGTGCCAGCAGTTCGGACACCGTCTATGGCTACACCTTC	CASSSDTVYGYTF
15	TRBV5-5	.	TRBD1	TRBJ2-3	TGTGCCAGCAGCCGGGGCCCGACAGGGGGCGGAGGGCAGTATTTT	CASSRGPTGGGGQYF
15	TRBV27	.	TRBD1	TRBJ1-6	TGTGCCAGCAGTTTCACCGGGACAGATAATTCACCCCTCCACTTT	CASSFTGTDNSPLHF
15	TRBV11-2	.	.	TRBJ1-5	TGTGCCAGCAGCTTGGACATAGGGCGGGATCAGCCCCAGCATTTT	CASSLDIGRDQPQHF
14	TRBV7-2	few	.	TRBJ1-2	TGTGCCAGCAGCTTTAACAGGGTGGTAGGTGGCTACACCTTC	CASSFNRVVGGYTF
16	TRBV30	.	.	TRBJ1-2	TGTGCCTGGAGCGGCCGGTGGCAGGAATCTAACTATGGCTACACCTTC	CAWSGRWQESNYGYTF